Presented here are 15 T cell receptor beta chains from one specimen sequenced in a study of cytomegalovirus exposure and HLA in healthy donors. The PCR had 60 Vbeta and 13 Jbeta primers. Profiled with immunoSEQ multiplex PCR; TCRdb holds only in-frame clones, not every one. The sample holds approximately 140,000 clones, 84% seen once. What was sequenced was PBMCs. All receptors derive from a man over 45 in good health and CMV-seronegative.

The chain recombines TRBV7-3 with TRBJ2-7; 8 nucleotides agree with TRBD1. The CDR3 is 14 residues long. Per germline, CDR1 SGHTA and CDR2 FQGTGA. V was pared by 5 bases and J by 3 bases, with 6 bases of the junction left unmatched. The CDR3, as DNA: TGTGCCAGCAGCGAGGGAGACAGGGGCTACGAGCAGTACTTC. Amino acids: CASSEGDRGYEQYF. Using reference TRBV7-3 and TRBJ2-7 for the parts outside the CDR3, the full variable domain is GAGVSQTPSNKVTEKGKYVELRCDPISGHTALYWYRQSLGQGPEFLIYFQGTGAADDSGLPNDRFFAVRPEGSVSTLKIQRTERGDSAVYLCASSEGDRGYEQYFGPGTRLTVT.

This chain connects TRBV9 to TRBJ2-3, with TRBD2 identical over 9 bases. CDR1 SGDLS and CDR2 YYNGEE come from the germline V gene. The V and J ends lost 4 bases and 2 bases, in that order; junction bases with no gene match: 8. The CDR3 is made up of 16 amino acids. The CDR3 bases are TGTGCCAGCAGCTTGCGGACTAGCGACATCACAGATACGCAGTATTTT. This encodes CASSLRTSDITDTQYF.

The V gene is TRBV7-6, the J gene TRBJ2-2; tentatively, D is TRBD2 (7 bases). Trimming removed 5 bases at V and 3 bases at J, with 16 bases between. Germline values: CDR1 SGHVS, CDR2 FNYEAQ. The CDR3 is 16 amino acids. CDR3 in amino acids: CASSHAGGQYTGELFF. CDR3 in DNA: TGTGCCAGCAGCCACGCCGGGGGGCAATACACCGGGGAGCTGTTTTTT.

The gene calls are TRBV7-3 and TRBJ2-7; TRBD1 matches at 10 bases. The germline V gene encodes CDR1 SGHTA and CDR2 FQGTGA. Trimming cost V 4 bases and J 4 bases; bases outside gene matches: 13. The CDR3 is 17 amino acids. The chain's CDR3 is CASSSRRVRTGGYEQYF. CDR3 coding DNA: TGTGCCAGCAGCTCCCGCCGGGTGAGGACAGGGGGTTACGAGCAGTACTTC.

A single count supports this clone. V is TRBV4-1 and J is TRBJ1-5, with 9 nucleotides matching TRBD1. The CDR3 extends over 19 amino acids. Germline loops: CDR1 MGHRA, CDR2 YSYEKL. The ends lost 0 bases at V and 2 bases at J; junction bases unmatched: 11. CDR3 DNA sequence: TGCGCCAGCAGCCAAGAACCGGGACAGGGAGGCCGGGGCAATCAGCCCCAGCATTTT. The encoded protein is CASSQEPGQGGRGNQPQHF.

This clone was seen more than once but under ten times. The chain employs TRBV4-1 and TRBJ1-1; possible D gene TRBD1, 5 bases. The CDR3 runs to 14 residues. With 3 bases removed from V and 6 bases from J, the gap between germline ends came to 14 bases. Germline V gives CDR1 MGHRA, CDR2 YSYEKL. CDR3 sequence: CASSQIGDGAEAFF. CDR3 DNA sequence: TGCGCCAGCAGCCAGATAGGGGATGGCGCTGAAGCTTTCTTT.

This chain uses TRBV4-2 with TRBJ2-2; a weak D match, TRBD2 (7 bases). V was cut by 5 bases and J by 1 base, with 14 bases left in between. Per germline, CDR1 LGHNA and CDR2 YNFKEQ. The CDR3 is 16 amino acids. CDR3 loop: CASSVGGGWNTGELFF. The CDR3 DNA is TGTGCCAGCAGCGTAGGGGGGGGGTGGAACACCGGGGAGCTGTTTTTT.

The gene calls are TRBV18 and TRBJ2-7, with 9 nucleotides matching TRBD2. The CDR3 loop spans 16 amino acids. The V gene's germline CDR1 is KGHSH and CDR2 LQKENI. V dropped 4 bases and J dropped 5; count of bases not matched to a gene: 12. The DNA of the CDR3 is TGTGCCAGCTCACTGAATCCCGGGACTAGCTACCACGAGCAGTACTTC. Amino acid sequence: CASSLNPGTSYHEQYF. The whole variable domain, filled in from reference TRBV18 and TRBJ2-7, reads NAGVMQNPRHLVRRRGQEARLRCSPMKGHSHVYWYRQLPEEGLKFMVYLQKENIIDESGMPKERFSAEFPKEGPSILRIQQVVRGDSAAYFCASSLNPGTSYHEQYFGPGTRLTVT.

The chain links TRBV27 to TRBJ2-4; 9 bases line up with TRBD1. CDR1 is MNHEY and CDR2 is SMNVEV in the germline V gene (reference sequence). J was trimmed by 3 bases and V by 5 bases; bases with no gene match: 11. This CDR3 region has 17 residues. The CDR3, as DNA: TGTGCCAGCAGTCCCAGATGGGGACAGGGCTTCAAAAACATTCAGTACTTC. It yields the protein CASSPRWGQGFKNIQYF.

This rearrangement joins TRBV11-2 to TRBJ2-4; TRBD1 might be the D (6 bases). Germline V gene sequence: CDR1 SGHAT, CDR2 FQNNGV. The CDR3 sequence is 14 residues long. Trimming left V 3 bases short and J 4 bases short, with 10 bases between. The CDR3 spells CASSFGTYKNIQYF. CDR3 nucleotide sequence: TGTGCCAGCAGCTTTGGGACATATAAAAACATTCAGTACTTC. The full variable domain, in which reference TRBV11-2 and TRBJ2-4 provide the parts outside the CDR3, is EAGVAQSPRYKIIEKRQSVAFWCNPISGHATLYWYQQILGQGPKLLIQFQNNGVVDDSQLPKDRFSAERLKGVDSTLKIQPAKLEDSAVYLCASSFGTYKNIQYFGAGTRLSVL.

The gene calls are TRBV4-3 and TRBJ2-1; 13 bases fit TRBD2. CDR1 and CDR2 from the germline V gene are LGHNA and YSLEER. The trim removed 4 bases at V and 0 bases at J, leaving 6 bases unmatched. The CDR3 has 18 residues. The CDR3 reads CASSRGLAGDPSYNEQFF. Written as DNA, the CDR3 is TGCGCCAGCAGCCGCGGACTAGCGGGGGATCCCTCCTACAATGAGCAGTTCTTC.

This clone was recorded only once. The chain employs TRBV27 and TRBJ1-2; 11 bases line up with TRBD1. Trimming cost V 3 bases and J 6 bases; bases outside gene matches: 3. Germline values: CDR1 MNHEY, CDR2 SMNVEV (reference sequence). The CDR3 runs to 14 residues. The CDR3 DNA sequence: TGTGCCAGCAGTTTTGGACAGGGGGCGCATGGCTACACCTTC. Its protein is CASSFGQGAHGYTF.

The chain recombines TRBV18 with TRBJ2-6, with 8 nucleotides matching TRBD1. The junction had 8 bases not matched to a gene; V was cut back by 3 bases and J by 4 bases. From germline, CDR1 is KGHSH and CDR2 LQKENI. The CDR3 is 17 amino acids. The CDR3 DNA follows: TGTGCCAGCTCACCTCTTGGCAGGGGGCAAGGGGCCAACGTCCTGACTTTC. It specifies CASSPLGRGQGANVLTF.

This chain links TRBV27 with TRBJ2-2; perhaps TRBD1 as D (5 bases). The germline V gene has CDR1 MNHEY and CDR2 SMNVEV (reference sequence). Trimming left V 7 bases short and J 4 bases short, with 13 bases between. This CDR3 has 14 residues. DNA of the CDR3: TGTGCCAGCACCCCATTTAGGGGCACCGGGGAGCTGTTTTTT. Its protein product is CASTPFRGTGELFF.

This clone was observed once. V gene TRBV25-1 combines with J gene TRBJ2-3; 12 nucleotides match TRBD2. The CDR3 covers 15 residues. Germline assignment: CDR1 MGHDK and CDR2 SYGVNS. V lost 6 bases, J lost 1 base, and 2 bases stayed unmatched. CDR3 in DNA: TGTGCCAGCAGCCCTAGCGGGGGGGGCACAGATACGCAGTATTTT. This codes for CASSPSGGGTDTQYF.